This T cell receptor beta chain was observed in a study of PD-1 blockade in classical Hodgkin lymphoma. Sample time point: cycle 4 day 1 (C4D1), after 6 weeks of nivolumab. Every single patient, without exception, relapsed after autologous stem cell transplantation, and brentuximab vedotin exposure varied. The authors enriched CD8+ T cells from thawed PBMCs via magnetic negative selection. CDR3 length equals 14 residues. CDR1 is MNHEY and CDR2 is SVGAGI in the germline V gene. V gave up 5 bases and J gave up 2 bases; unmatched junction bases: 3. Measured with immunoSEQ multiplex PCR; TCRdb has only the in-frame clones, and not every one. The sample has roughly 7,000 clones, about 60% seen once.

The sample consisted of CD8+ T cells from blood, taken before the fourth cycle of nivolumab. The rearrangement joins TRBV6-5 to TRBJ2-3; 8 bases map to TRBD2. This clonotype originated in a human donor with classical Hodgkin lymphoma. CDR3 coding DNA: TGTGCCAGCAGTGTAGCGGGGCCCACAGATACGCAGTATTTT. This gives the protein CASSVAGPTDTQYF.